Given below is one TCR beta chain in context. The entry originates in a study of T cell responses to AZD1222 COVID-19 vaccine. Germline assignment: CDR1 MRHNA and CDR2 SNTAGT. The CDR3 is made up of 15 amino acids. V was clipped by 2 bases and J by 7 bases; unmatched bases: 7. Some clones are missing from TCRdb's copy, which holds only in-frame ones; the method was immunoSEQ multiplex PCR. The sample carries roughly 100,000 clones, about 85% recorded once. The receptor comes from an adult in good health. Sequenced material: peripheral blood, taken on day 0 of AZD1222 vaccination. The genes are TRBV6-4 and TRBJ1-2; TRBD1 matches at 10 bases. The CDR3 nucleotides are TGTGCCAGCAGTGACGAGAAGACAGGGGGCCTTGGCTACACCTTC. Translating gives CASSDEKTGGLGYTF.